This T cell receptor (beta chain) was found in a study of siplizumab effects on memory and regulatory T cells. Study-wide findings and caveats: The majority of clones, roughly 80-95% of proliferating CD4+ or CD8+ clones, lacked an assignable naive or memory phenotype. Apparently more diverse than memory cells, naive T cells also seemed major alloresponse contributors.

The CDR3 runs 15 residues. V lost 0 bases, J lost 6 bases, and 5 bases stayed unmatched. Germline V gives CDR1 MGHRA, CDR2 YSYEKL. The assay was immunoSEQ multiplex PCR, and TCRdb's table has in-frame clones only and misses some. The sample includes about 91,000 clones, roughly 93% of them seen just once. A word on this clone: Its antigen is not known.

The receptor was derived from a human donor in good health. J is TRBJ1-1 and V is TRBV4-1, with 9 bases lining up with TRBD1. What was sequenced was CD8+ T cells sorted from blood. The chain's CDR3 is CASSQDNRQGAEAFF. The CDR3 DNA is TGCGCCAGCAGCCAAGATAACCGACAGGGGGCTGAAGCTTTCTTT.